This T cell receptor (beta chain) appears in the sequencing data of a study of spatial heterogeneity in lung cancer. Notes on the study in general: The study found ubiquitous expanded tumor TCRs in blood more at resection than follow-up.

Germline CDR1 LGHDT, CDR2 YNNKEL (reference sequence). Trimming shortened V by 4 bases and J by 5 bases, and 8 bases separated the two germline ends. The CDR3 sequence is 12 residues long. Every cDNA TCR molecule received its own unique molecular identifier. TCRdb re-derived calls from the 5' RACE reads in MiXCR, one entry per CDR3 protein. The sample holds about 41,000 distinct CDR3 sequences, about 12% seen once. Indicated time point: sample taken at primary tumor resection. The sequenced material consisted of unsorted whole RNA from tumor, nontumor lung or frozen PBMC. On this clonotype itself: The target antigen is unknown.

The receptor was isolated from a female donor with early-stage non-small cell lung cancer. The sample in question was PBMCs, obtained at surgery. This chain links TRBV3-1 with TRBJ1-1, with a tentative D call TRBD1 (5 bases). CDR3 residues: CASSRGGTEAFF. The CDR3 DNA sequence: TGTGCCAGCAGCCGCGGGGGTACTGAAGCTTTCTTT.